The table lists the clone carrying this TCR beta chain with a few counts. Antigen specificity is unknown. This CDR3 region has 17 residues. CDR1 SGHTA and CDR2 FQGNSA come from the germline V gene. With 5 bases removed from V and 8 bases from J, the gap between germline ends came to 27 bases. cDNA molecules carried unique molecular identifiers, and template switching added a universal primer site. TCRdb re-derived calls from the 5' RACE reads in MiXCR, one entry per CDR3 protein. Of 1.5 million to 2 million distinct CDR3 sequences in the sample, roughly a third were seen once. These data originate in a study of identical twins. Study-wide points: Not following the same donors, the study drew its conclusions from cross-sectional statistical analysis. Beta out-of-frame sequences showed weaker excess twin sharing. Out-of-frame alpha sequences common to twins exhibited a surplus of low generation probability.

V and J are TRBV7-2 and TRBJ1-2, with TRBD1 as a possible D gene (5 bases). Sequencing used cord blood. This TCR came from a newborn girl in good health. CDR3 loop: CASSKTTVTAGPEGYTF. CDR3 sequence (DNA): TGTGCCAGCAGCAAAACCACCGTGACAGCTGGGCCGGAAGGCTACACCTTC.